Included here is one T cell receptor beta chain sequence, with context. What it binds is unknown. These data belong to a study of cytomegalovirus exposure and HLA in healthy donors. Study observations and caveats: TCR sequences were mostly rare, though some public TCRs occurred in many donors. It was approximately 170 TCR beta chains that were listed as cytomegalovirus-associated.

Donors came from a validation cohort of about 120 subjects, distinct from the first 666-subject cohort. Repertoires were generated with immunoSEQ multiplex PCR, while TCRdb's copy carries only in-frame clones and drops some. The sample lists some 160,000 clones, roughly nine tenths occurring once. V was cut by 3 bases and J by 9 bases, with 12 bases left in between. Germline V gene data show CDR1 as SNHLY and CDR2 as FYNNEI. The CDR3 loop spans 13 amino acids. The TCR originated in a man younger than 30 in good health and CMV-seronegative. The rearrangement joins TRBV2 to TRBJ1-5; D might be TRBD1 (5 bases). The sequencing input was PBMCs. CDR3 sequence reads: CASSEGGFRPQHF. The CDR3 DNA sequence: TGTGCCAGCAGTGAGGGGGGTTTCAGGCCCCAGCATTTT.